The next 11 T cell receptor beta chains were all read from a single sample in a study of OX40 agonist ivuxolimab in advanced cancers. Clones were read by immunoSEQ multiplex PCR, and TCRdb kept only the in-frame ones, dropping some. The data contain approximately 60,000 clones, roughly 83% of them singletons. This material consisted of CD4+ or CD8+ T cells sorted from blood, taken in a trial of the OX40 agonist ivuxolimab. The receptor set was obtained from an adult with an advanced solid tumor such as melanoma, head and neck, liver or kidney cancer.

The rearrangement uses TRBV7-8 and TRBJ1-5, with no clear D. This CDR3 comprises 14 residues. Germline-derived CDR1 and CDR2 are SGHVS and FQNEAQ. The V and J ends lost 5 bases and 9 bases respectively, with 17 bases between them. Here the CDR3 reads CASSPGRSSPPQHF. In nucleotides, the CDR3 is TGTGCCAGCAGCCCCGGACGGTCTTCCCCGCCCCAGCATTTT.

The chain is built from TRBV7-9 and TRBJ2-2; 9 positions match TRBD1. This CDR3 is built from 16 residues. J lost 2 bases, V lost 5 bases, and 6 bases had no gene match. Looked up from germline, CDR1 is SEHNR and CDR2 is FQNEAQ (reference sequence). In DNA, the CDR3 is TGTGCCAGCAGCGCCCCGGGACAGGGTAACACCGGGGAGCTGTTTTTT. Its protein product is CASSAPGQGNTGELFF.

This clone turned up a few times. V is TRBV6-5 and J is TRBJ2-2, with 7 nucleotides matching TRBD2. With V trimmed by 11 bases and J by 0 bases, 6 bases remained unmatched. Per germline, CDR1 MNHEY and CDR2 SVGAGI. The CDR3 runs 14 residues. The CDR3 nucleotides are TGTGCCTGCAAGCGGGAAGCGAACACCGGGGAGCTGTTTTTT. Translating it yields CACKREANTGELFF.

The rearrangement uses TRBV11-1 and TRBJ1-2; no clear D. V was trimmed by 0 bases and J by 8 bases, leaving 10 bases between them. The CDR3 consists of 13 residues. The germline gives CDR1 SGHAT, CDR2 FQDESV (reference sequence). In nucleotides, the CDR3 is TGTGCCAGCAGCTTAGCAGATGCGGAAGGCTACACCTTC. This codes for CASSLADAEGYTF.

V gene TRBV6-5 combines with J gene TRBJ2-1, with 14 bases aligning to TRBD2. Germline V gene data show CDR1 as MNHEY and CDR2 as SVGAGI. The CDR3 is 13 amino acids. After removal of 4 bases from V and 13 bases from J, the junction contained 3 bases not matched to a gene. CDR3 in DNA: TGTGCCAGCAGTTCGGGACTAGCGGGAGTTCAGTTCTTC. Its protein is CASSSGLAGVQFF.

This clone is a singleton in its sample. The chain is built from TRBV6-5 and TRBJ1-2; TRBD1 matches at 7 bases. Trimming removed 6 bases from V and 8 bases from J; junction bases left unmatched: 12. The length of the CDR3 is 14 residues. From germline, CDR1 is MNHEY and CDR2 SVGAGI. The CDR3 nucleotides are TGTGCCAGCAGATCACCCGACAGGGTAGTAGGCTACACCTTC. This codes for CASRSPDRVVGYTF.

Comments on this clone: This same CDR3 is encoded by further DNA sequences in the sample. The chain recombines TRBV18 with TRBJ2-3; D might be TRBD1 or TRBD2, each matching 5 bases. V was trimmed by 6 bases and J by 3 bases, leaving 13 bases between them. The CDR3 spans 14 residues. Germline CDR1 and CDR2: KGHSH and LQKENI. The CDR3 DNA reads as TGTGCCAGCTCCCCCGGGACGGCAACAGATACGCAGTATTTT. This gives the protein CASSPGTATDTQYF.

This clone is labeled medium-sized. V is TRBV7-9 and J is TRBJ2-7; D is possibly TRBD2 (6 bases). CDR1 and CDR2 from the germline V gene are SEHNR and FQNEAQ (reference sequence). CDR3 length: 12 residues. Trimming took 2 bases from V and 7 from J, leaving 9 bases between them. CDR3 in DNA: TGTGCCAGCAGCTTACTAGCGATTGAGCAGTACTTC. Its protein is CASSLLAIEQYF.

This clone turned up a few times. The J gene is TRBJ1-6, the V gene TRBV11-3; the match to TRBD1 covers 8 bases. This CDR3 contains 14 residues. J lost 7 bases, V lost 5 bases, and 4 bases had no gene match. Germline-derived CDR1 and CDR2 are SGHNT and YENEEA. CDR3 residues: CASSRGQGNSPLHF. CDR3 nucleotides: TGTGCCAGCAGCCGAGGACAGGGAAATTCACCCCTCCACTTT.

This clone came up a few times. The V gene is TRBV10-1, the J gene TRBJ1-5; a possible D gene is TRBD1 (6 bases). Trimming left V 5 bases short and J 5 bases short, with 10 bases between. The germline gives CDR1 WNHNN, CDR2 SYGVQD (reference sequence). This CDR3 is 13 amino acids long. CDR3 amino acids: CASSTGLDQPQHF. CDR3 sequence (DNA): TGCGCCAGCAGTACAGGGCTGGATCAGCCCCAGCATTTT.

The chain has TRBV11-2 and TRBJ2-2; 9 bases agree with TRBD1. Germline V gene data show CDR1 as SGHAT and CDR2 as FQNNGV. The CDR3 spans 16 residues. Trimming removed 5 bases from V and 7 bases from J; junction bases left unmatched: 11. The CDR3 DNA reads TGTGCCAGCAGCAGGGGAACAGGGGGCCAGCACGGGGAGCTGTTTTTT. It translates to CASSRGTGGQHGELFF.